These 20 T cell receptor beta chains were sequenced from one sample in a study of neurological immune-mediated disorders. From the 5' RACE reads, TCRdb called clonotypes with MiXCR, one entry per CDR3 protein. The table has approximately 87,000 distinct CDR3 sequences, over 12% seen once. Sample: PBMCs. These receptors originate from a woman between 45 and 65 years old in good health.

This clonotype was found many times. The chain links TRBV24-1 to TRBJ2-5; possibly TRBD2 for D (5 bases). V lost 2 bases to trimming and J lost 5 bases, with 14 bases between them. The CDR3 runs to 15 residues. Germline CDR1 is KGHDR and CDR2 is SFDVKD. CDR3 sequence: CATSDSRTGSETQYF. The CDR3 DNA sequence: TGTGCCACCAGTGATTCCCGGACGGGGTCGGAGACCCAGTACTTC.

The sample holds many counts of this clonotype. This chain joins TRBV28 and TRBJ2-3; 13 positions agree with TRBD2. This CDR3 is 15 amino acids long. The germline V gene has CDR1 MDHEN and CDR2 SYDVKM. The trim removed 6 bases at V and 5 bases at J, leaving 5 bases unmatched. In nucleotides, the CDR3 is TGTGCCAGCAGAACTACTAGCGGGGGGGTAGATACGCAGTATTTT. This translates into CASRTTSGGVDTQYF.

This clonotype came up many times. The chain recombines TRBV5-5 with TRBJ2-7; D not resolved. The germline V gene has CDR1 SGHKS and CDR2 YYEKEE (reference sequence). Deletions cut 5 bases from V and 0 bases from J, with 15 bases between. The CDR3 extends over 15 amino acids. In nucleotides, the CDR3 is TGTGCCAGCAGACCCACACCTACCGACTCCTACGAGCAGTACTTC. Protein sequence: CASRPTPTDSYEQYF.

This clonotype was counted ten times or more. The chain joins TRBV12-3 or TRBV12-4 to TRBJ2-3; the D gene is possibly TRBD2 (6 bases). CDR3 length: 14 residues. Trimming left V 4 bases short and J 0 bases short, with 8 bases between. CDR3 nucleotide sequence: TGTGCCAGCAGTTCTAGCGTCAGCACAGATACGCAGTATTTT. This codes for CASSSSVSTDTQYF.

This clonotype showed up many times. This chain links TRBV5-1 with TRBJ2-1, with a possible D match to TRBD1 (6 bases). The CDR3 length is 15 residues. Germline-derived CDR1 and CDR2 are SGHRS and YFSETQ. Trimming stripped 4 bases from V and 0 bases from J, with 11 bases between. DNA for the CDR3: TGCGCCAGCAGCAGAGGACAGACCTCCTACAATGAGCAGTTCTTC. Residues: CASSRGQTSYNEQFF.

This clonotype has a count of ten or more. This chain joins TRBV10-3 and TRBJ2-7; the match to TRBD2 covers 9 bases. Unmatched junction bases numbered 4, after V lost 7 bases and J lost 0 bases. This CDR3 has 14 residues. CDR1 and CDR2 (germline): ENHRY, SYGVKD. The CDR3 nucleotides are TGTGCCATCACCCCTAGCGGGGACTCCTACGAGCAGTACTTC. Translated: CAITPSGDSYEQYF.

This clonotype was observed many times. The chain has TRBV5-1 and TRBJ2-2, with TRBD1 identical over 8 bases. This CDR3 region has 14 residues. Germline V lookup: CDR1 SGHRS, CDR2 YFSETQ. V was clipped by 3 bases and J by 6 bases; unmatched bases: 4. In nucleotides, the CDR3 is TGCGCCAGCAGCTCCGACAGGGGAGCCGGGGAGCTGTTTTTT. It is translated as CASSSDRGAGELFF.

In its sample, this clonotype was seen many times. V is TRBV5-1 and J is TRBJ2-3; perhaps TRBD2 as D (6 bases). This CDR3 is 14 amino acids long. With 7 bases removed from V and 0 bases from J, the gap between germline ends came to 12 bases. Per germline, CDR1 SGHRS and CDR2 YFSETQ. CDR3 in DNA: TGCGCCAGCCGACTAGACGCTAGCACAGATACGCAGTATTTT. It specifies CASRLDASTDTQYF.

This clonotype was observed at least ten times. The rearrangement links TRBV12-3 or TRBV12-4 to TRBJ2-1, with D maybe TRBD2 (7 bases). The CDR3 is 12 amino acids. Deletions cut 4 bases from V and 8 bases from J, with 9 bases between. In DNA form, the CDR3 reads TGTGCCAGCAGTTGGGGGGGCGATGAGCAGTTCTTC. This gives the protein CASSWGGDEQFF.

The chain joins TRBV11-2 to TRBJ2-2, with D perhaps assigned TRBD1 or TRBD2 (5 bases each). The CDR3 totals 12 residues. CDR1 is SGHAT and CDR2 is FQNNGV in the germline V gene. Trimming removed 8 bases at V and 6 bases at J, with 10 bases between. In DNA form, the CDR3 reads TGTGCCAGCGCACTGGGGGCCGGGGAGCTGTTTTTT. It codes for CASALGAGELFF.

The table lists this clonotype with many counts. V is TRBV25-1 and J is TRBJ2-5; D may correspond to TRBD1 or TRBD2 (6 bases each). This CDR3 region has 15 residues. V dropped 6 bases and J dropped 5 bases, with 19 bases sitting between them. The germline V gene has CDR1 MGHDK and CDR2 SYGVNS. The DNA of the CDR3 is TGTGCCAGCAGCTTGCCTGAAGGGGGGCGGGAGACCCAGTACTTC. Its translation: CASSLPEGGRETQYF.

This clonotype was seen ten or more times. The rearrangement uses TRBV7-9 and TRBJ1-1; D gene unclear. The germline V and J ends were trimmed by 3 bases and 0 bases, with 11 bases remaining between them. CDR3 length: 15 residues. Germline lookup yields CDR1 SEHNR and CDR2 FQNEAQ (reference sequence). The CDR3 region has the DNA TGTGCCAGCAGCTTCTCCGGGGTCATGAACACTGAAGCTTTCTTT. Its translation is CASSFSGVMNTEAFF.

This clonotype occurred many times. The genes are TRBV5-1 and TRBJ2-1; D unclear. This CDR3 is built from 15 residues. Germline CDR1 SGHRS, CDR2 YFSETQ. V was pared by 0 bases and J by 2 bases, with 9 bases between. The CDR3 DNA follows: TGCGCCAGCAGCTTGGTGGGGTGGGCCTACAATGAGCAGTTCTTC. Its translation is CASSLVGWAYNEQFF.

This clonotype was picked up a small number of times. The chain carries TRBV5-1 and TRBJ2-7; 8 bases match TRBD2. V trimming: 4 bases; J trimming: 6 bases; junction bases outside the gene matches: 9. The CDR3 consists of 14 residues. Germline values: CDR1 SGHRS, CDR2 YFSETQ. Here the CDR3 DNA reads TGCGCCAGCAGCGGGAGCGGGAGATCTTCCGAGCAGTACTTC. Encoded protein: CASSGSGRSSEQYF.

For this clonotype: A much larger clone lies a single base off, so this may be a read error. The chain joins TRBV3-1 to TRBJ1-2; D might be TRBD1 (5 bases). The CDR3 runs to 14 residues. Germline V gene sequence: CDR1 LGHDT, CDR2 YNNKEL (reference sequence). The V gene lost 5 bases and the J gene lost 2 bases, with 12 bases spanning the gap. Here the CDR3 reads CASSTTGGNYGYTF. The CDR3 DNA reads TGTGCCAGCAGCACGACCGGGGGGAACTATGGCTACACCTTC.

Many counts were recorded for this clonotype. The rearrangement links TRBV27 to TRBJ2-1, with TRBD2 matching over 12 bases. Germline lookup yields CDR1 MNHEY and CDR2 SMNVEV (reference sequence). V lost 8 bases, J lost 2 bases, and 16 bases stayed unmatched. This CDR3 comprises 19 residues. CDR3 nucleotides: TGTGCCAGCCCCTTACTCGGCCTAGCGGGAGGGGTTGCCTACAATGAGCAGTTCTTC. This encodes CASPLLGLAGGVAYNEQFF.

This clonotype was seen repeatedly, ten times or more. The chain uses TRBV28 and TRBJ1-2, with TRBD1 identical over 8 bases. V shed 7 bases, J shed 3 bases, and the junction held 7 bases outside the gene matches. This CDR3 is built from 14 residues. Germline CDR1 and CDR2: MDHEN and SYDVKM. The CDR3 coding sequence is TGTGCCAGCACCTCAGGGGGCGCAGACTATGGCTACACCTTC. Amino acids: CASTSGGADYGYTF.

The chain couples TRBV11-2 to TRBJ2-7, with unresolved D. CDR3 size: 15 residues. Trimming took 0 bases from V and 1 from J, leaving 10 bases between them. CDR1 is SGHAT, CDR2 FQNNGV, per germline. CDR3 nucleotides: TGTGCCAGCAGCTTAGATCCTCGGGTTTCCTACGAGCAGTACTTC. Translation gives CASSLDPRVSYEQYF. Full variable domain (missing parts from reference TRBV11-2 and TRBJ2-7): EAGVAQSPRYKIIEKRQSVAFWCNPISGHATLYWYQQILGQGPKLLIQFQNNGVVDDSQLPKDRFSAERLKGVDSTLKIQPAKLEDSAVYLCASSLDPRVSYEQYFGPGTRLTVT.

This clonotype was counted at least ten times. V is TRBV5-1 and J is TRBJ1-5; a weak D match, TRBD1 (5 bases). Germline V gene data show CDR1 as SGHRS and CDR2 as YFSETQ. The CDR3 is made up of 15 amino acids. With 0 bases removed from V and 2 bases from J, the gap between germline ends came to 9 bases. The CDR3 DNA is TGCGCCAGCAGCTTGGAGGGGATGGGCAATCAGCCCCAGCATTTT. This codes for CASSLEGMGNQPQHF.

The sample holds many counts of this clonotype. The V gene is TRBV5-1, the J gene TRBJ2-2, with a possible D match to TRBD2 (6 bases). The CDR3 runs to 16 residues. V lost 2 bases and J lost 4, with 15 bases in between. Germline V lookup: CDR1 SGHRS, CDR2 YFSETQ. CDR3 nucleotides: TGCGCCAGCAGCTTATACCCCGGGGGTGGCACCGGGGAGCTGTTTTTT. Its translation is CASSLYPGGGTGELFF.